Listed here is a single T cell receptor beta chain. V was clipped by 3 bases and J by 6 bases; unmatched bases: 0. From germline, CDR1 is SGHNT and CDR2 YYREEE (reference sequence). CDR3 size: 11 residues. This sample is part of a study of technical replicates of blood from several donors. TCRdb's copy holds only in-frame clones and misses some; the assay was immunoSEQ multiplex PCR. The data hold tens of thousands of clones, with about 92% observed a single time. V and J are TRBV5-4 and TRBJ2-7; 7 positions agree with TRBD2. The sample comprised T cells isolated from PBMCs. This TCR came from a human donor in good health. Here the CDR3 reads CASSWGGEQYF. The CDR3 DNA follows: TGTGCCAGCAGCTGGGGGGGCGAGCAGTACTTC.